The clone carrying this T cell receptor beta chain has ten or more counts. Its matching antigen is unknown. The sample originates from a study of identical twins. General study results and limits: A cross-sectional statistical analysis, not follow-up of the same donors, supported the conclusions. There were fewer insertions in abundant cord blood beta clonotypes, but memory repertoires showed no such pattern. Out-of-frame alpha sequences common to twins exhibited a surplus of low generation probability.

CDR3 length equals 15 residues. The germline V gene has CDR1 MGHRA and CDR2 YSYEKL. Trimming removed 0 bases at V and 6 bases at J, with 12 bases between. A universal primer site was added by template switching, and unique molecular identifiers were carried by the cDNA. MiXCR was run by TCRdb on the 5' RACE reads, yielding one entry per CDR3 protein. Of hundreds of thousands of distinct CDR3 sequences detected, roughly 6.2% appear once; the ten largest clones hold under 2%. This receptor was taken from a young man in good health. The chain combines TRBV4-1 with TRBJ1-5; possibly TRBD1 for D (6 bases). Sequencing was performed on naive T cells sorted from blood. This CDR3 reads CASSQDRGRSQPQHF. CDR3 DNA sequence: TGCGCCAGCAGCCAAGATCGGGGGCGCAGTCAGCCCCAGCATTTT.